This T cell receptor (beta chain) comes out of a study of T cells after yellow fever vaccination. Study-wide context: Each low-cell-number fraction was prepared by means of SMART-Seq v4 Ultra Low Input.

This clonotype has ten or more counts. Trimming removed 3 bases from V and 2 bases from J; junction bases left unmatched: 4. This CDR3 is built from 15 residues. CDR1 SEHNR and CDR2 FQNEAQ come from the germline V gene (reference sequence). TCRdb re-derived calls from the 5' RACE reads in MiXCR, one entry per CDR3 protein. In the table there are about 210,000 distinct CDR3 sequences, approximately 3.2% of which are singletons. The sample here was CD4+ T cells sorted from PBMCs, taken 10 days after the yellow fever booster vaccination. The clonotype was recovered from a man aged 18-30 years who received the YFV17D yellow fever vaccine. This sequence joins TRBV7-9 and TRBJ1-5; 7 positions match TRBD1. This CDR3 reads CASSFSGQGNQPQHF. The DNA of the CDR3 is TGTGCCAGCAGCTTTTCCGGACAGGGCAATCAGCCCCAGCATTTT. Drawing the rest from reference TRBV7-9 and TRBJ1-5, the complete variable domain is DTGVSQNPRHKITKRGQNVTFRCDPISEHNRLYWYRQTLGQGPEFLTYFQNEAQLEKSRLLSDRFSAERPKGSFSTLEIQRTEQGDSAMYLCASSFSGQGNQPQHFGDGTRLSIL.